These T cell receptor beta chains were read from a single sample in a study of cytomegalovirus exposure and HLA in healthy donors. Here immunoSEQ multiplex PCR was the method, and the copy in TCRdb shows in-frame clones only, minus some. This sample carries 150,000 to 200,000 clones, about three quarters of them seen once, and the ten largest clones take approximately 3.1%. The source material was PBMCs. The receptors were gathered from a woman between 40 and 50 years old in good health and CMV-seronegative. CDR3s include the opening cysteine and the closing phenylalanine or tryptophan. D genes are given only for firm matches. Size values are once, few and many counts, or a class for expanded clones, and some rows have none.

D gene,clone size,J gene,V gene,CDR3 protein,CDR3 DNA
-,-,TRBJ2-1,TRBV11-2,CASSPARGWEQFF,TGTGCCAGCAGCCCGGCGAGAGGGTGGGAGCAGTTCTTC
TRBD2,-,TRBJ2-5,TRBV7-9,CASSLPKAGGVQETQYF,TGTGCCAGCAGCTTGCCGAAGGCTGGGGGGGTCCAAGAGACCCAGTACTTC
TRBD2,once,TRBJ2-1,TRBV7-2,CASSLGGAGGGNEQFF,TGTGCCAGCAGCTTAGGGGGGGCGGGGGGCGGCAATGAGCAGTTCTTC
-,once,TRBJ2-1,TRBV6-5,CASSYRGAGYNEQFF,TGTGCCAGCAGTTACCGGGGGGCCGGGTACAATGAGCAGTTCTTC
TRBD1,-,TRBJ1-6,TRBV7-9,CASRLTGGNSPLHF,TGTGCCAGCAGGTTAACAGGGGGCAATTCACCCCTCCACTTT
-,-,TRBJ2-5,TRBV2,CASSGQGYETQYF,TGTGCCAGCAGTGGTCAGGGTTATGAGACCCAGTACTTC
-,-,TRBJ2-5,TRBV5-1,CASSFNRDQETQYF,TGCGCCAGCAGCTTTAACAGGGACCAAGAGACCCAGTACTTC
-,-,TRBJ2-5,TRBV5-1,CASSFIPQETQYF,TGCGCCAGCAGCTTTATCCCCCAAGAGACCCAGTACTTC
TRBD1,few,TRBJ1-6,TRBV5-1,CATRTGTDSPLHF,TGCGCCACCCGGACAGGGACGGATTCACCCCTCCACTTT
-,-,TRBJ1-2,TRBV7-9,CASSLVGQLHYGYTF,TGTGCCAGCAGCTTAGTGGGGCAGCTCCACTATGGCTACACCTTC
-,few,TRBJ1-5,TRBV5-1,CASSLTGSNQPQHF,TGCGCCAGCAGCTTGACAGGTTCCAATCAGCCCCAGCATTTT
-,-,TRBJ2-3,TRBV7-8,CASSDNGGGGPDTQYF,TGTGCCAGCAGCGACAATGGTGGAGGTGGGCCAGATACGCAGTATTTT
TRBD2,-,TRBJ2-7,TRBV14,CASSPRGVIMREQYF,TGTGCCAGCAGCCCCCGGGGGGTAATCATGCGGGAGCAGTACTTC
TRBD1,-,TRBJ1-1,TRBV2,CASSSDRARWGAEAFF,TGTGCCAGCAGTTCCGACAGGGCGAGGTGGGGCGCTGAAGCTTTCTTT
TRBD1,-,TRBJ1-6,TRBV19,CASCKETGRASPLHF,TGTGCCAGTTGTAAGGAGACAGGGCGGGCCTCACCCCTCCACTTT
-,-,TRBJ2-2,TRBV5-1,CASSFPQGGVSTGELFF,TGCGCCAGCAGCTTTCCGCAGGGGGGTGTGAGCACCGGGGAGCTGTTTTTT
TRBD1,-,TRBJ2-6,TRBV27,CASSFSGTGRSGANVLTF,TGTGCCAGCAGTTTCTCCGGGACAGGACGCTCTGGGGCCAACGTCCTGACTTTC